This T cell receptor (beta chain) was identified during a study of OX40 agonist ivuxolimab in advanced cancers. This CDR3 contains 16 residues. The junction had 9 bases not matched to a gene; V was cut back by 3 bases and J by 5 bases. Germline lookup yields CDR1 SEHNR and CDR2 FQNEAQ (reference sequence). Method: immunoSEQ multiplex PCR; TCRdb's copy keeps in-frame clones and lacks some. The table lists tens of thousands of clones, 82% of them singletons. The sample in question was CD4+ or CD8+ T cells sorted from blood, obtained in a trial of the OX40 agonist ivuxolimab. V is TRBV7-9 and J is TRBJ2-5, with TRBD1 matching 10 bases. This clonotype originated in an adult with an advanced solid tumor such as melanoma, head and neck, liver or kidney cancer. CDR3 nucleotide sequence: TGTGCCAGCAGCTTTCTCCCGGGACAGGGGAAGGAGACCCAGTACTTC. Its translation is CASSFLPGQGKETQYF.